What follows describes a single TCR beta chain. This entry is derived from a study of CD8+ T cells in alopecia areata. CDR1 is SGHTA and CDR2 is FQGNSA in the germline V gene. Trimming removed 2 bases from V and 7 bases from J, with 17 bases in between. This CDR3 spans 16 amino acids. Following extraction, RNA underwent reverse transcription to cDNA, which served as the sequencing template. The table came from immunoSEQ multiplex PCR; TCRdb's copy has only in-frame clones and leaves some out. This table has about 150,000 clones, 55% appearing once. The TCR comes from a human donor in good health. The V call is TRBV7-2, the J call TRBJ2-2; D uncertain. The specimen was CD4+ T cells sorted from blood. The CDR3 nucleotides read TGTGCCAGCAGCTTACCTTCAGGTCGATTTCACGGGGAGCTGTTTTTT. It translates to CASSLPSGRFHGELFF.